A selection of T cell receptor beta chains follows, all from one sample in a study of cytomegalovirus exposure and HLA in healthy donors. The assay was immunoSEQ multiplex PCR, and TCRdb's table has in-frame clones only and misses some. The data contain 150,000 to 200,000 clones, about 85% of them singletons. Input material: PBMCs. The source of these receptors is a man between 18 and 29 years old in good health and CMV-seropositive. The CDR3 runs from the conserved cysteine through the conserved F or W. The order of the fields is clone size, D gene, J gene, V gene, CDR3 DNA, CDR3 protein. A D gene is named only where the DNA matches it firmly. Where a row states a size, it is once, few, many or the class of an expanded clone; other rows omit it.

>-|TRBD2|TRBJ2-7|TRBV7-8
TGTGCCAGCACCCTAGGACCGGGAGGAAACTACGAGCAGTACTTC
CASTLGPGGNYEQYF
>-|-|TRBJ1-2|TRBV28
TGTGCCAGCAGCCGTAGGAGGTCACAGTATGGCTACACCTTC
CASSRRRSQYGYTF
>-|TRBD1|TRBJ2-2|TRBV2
TGTGCCAGCAGCGAGACAGGGGGCATGGCCGGGGAGCTGTTTTTT
CASSETGGMAGELFF
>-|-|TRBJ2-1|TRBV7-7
TGTGCCAGCAGCTTAGCGGGCAACAATGAGCAGTTCTTC
CASSLAGNNEQFF
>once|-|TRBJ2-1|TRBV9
TGTGCCAGCAGCCCGAGGTTGACCTCGGATGAGCAGTTCTTC
CASSPRLTSDEQFF
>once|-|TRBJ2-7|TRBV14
TGTGCCAGCAGCCAAGTAGGAGTAGCTAACGAGCAGTACTTC
CASSQVGVANEQYF
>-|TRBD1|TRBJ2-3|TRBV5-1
TGCGCCAGCAGCTCACAGGGGGCGCCAGATACGCAGTATTTT
CASSSQGAPDTQYF
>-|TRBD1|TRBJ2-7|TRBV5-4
TGTGCCAGCAGCCCGGGGATGACAGGGCGCGACGAGCAGTACTTC
CASSPGMTGRDEQYF
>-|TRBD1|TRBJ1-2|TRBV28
TGTGCCAGCAGTGACCAGGGGGCGCAGAGCTATGGCTACACCTTC
CASSDQGAQSYGYTF
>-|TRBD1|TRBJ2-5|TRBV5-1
TGCGCCAGCAGCTTGCATGGGACAGGGTTACAAGAGACCCAGTACTTC
CASSLHGTGLQETQYF
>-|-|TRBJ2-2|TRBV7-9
TGTGCCAGCAGCCCGAGCGGAGCCTTGAACACCGGGGAGCTGTTTTTT
CASSPSGALNTGELFF
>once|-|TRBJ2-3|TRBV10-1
TGCGCCAGCAGTCTGGGGGGGGGCGGCACAGATACGCAGTATTTT
CASSLGGGGTDTQYF
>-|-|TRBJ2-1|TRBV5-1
TGCGCCAGCAGCTTGCCCGATCTAAGCTCCTACAATGAGCAGTTCTTC
CASSLPDLSSYNEQFF
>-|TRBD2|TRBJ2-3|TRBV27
TGTGCCAGCAGTCCAGGACTAGCGGGGGTGACAGATACGCAGTATTTT
CASSPGLAGVTDTQYF
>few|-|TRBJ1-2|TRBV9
TGTGCCAGCAGCGGAGGAAGCTATGGCTACACCTTC
CASSGGSYGYTF
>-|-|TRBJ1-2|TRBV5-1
TGCGCCAGCAGCTTGCAGGCGCGGGGTGGCTACACCTTC
CASSLQARGGYTF
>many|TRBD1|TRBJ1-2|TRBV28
TGTGCCAGCACCCCGGACAGGGACTACATCGTGCTTAACTATGGCTACACCTTC
CASTPDRDYIVLNYGYTF
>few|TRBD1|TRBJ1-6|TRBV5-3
TGTGCCAGAAGCGCCTGGGACAGCTCCTATAATTCACCCCTCCACTTT
CARSAWDSSYNSPLHF
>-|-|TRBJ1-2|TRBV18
TGTGCCAGCTCCCCTACAGCTAACTATGGCTACACCTTC
CASSPTANYGYTF
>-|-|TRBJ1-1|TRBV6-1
TGTGCCAGCAGTGAAGCCTATTCATTGAACACTGAAGCTTTCTTT
CASSEAYSLNTEAFF
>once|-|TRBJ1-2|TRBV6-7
TGTGCCAGCAGTTACTTCAGGAAATCCCCAATGAATGGCTATGGCTACACCTTC
CASSYFRKSPMNGYGYTF
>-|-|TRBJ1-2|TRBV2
TGTGCCAGCAGTGAACGAGCCAGGGGCAGGGGCTACACCTTC
CASSERARGRGYTF
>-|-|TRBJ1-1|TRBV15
TGTGCCACCAGCAGAGATCTCGGAGTAGAAGCTTTCTTT
CATSRDLGVEAFF
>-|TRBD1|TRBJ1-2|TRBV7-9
TGTGCCAGCAGCCGGACGACAGGGGATGGCTACACCTTC
CASSRTTGDGYTF
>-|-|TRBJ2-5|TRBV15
TGTGCCACCAGCAGAGATAACGGGGGAGAGACCCAGTACTTC
CATSRDNGGETQYF
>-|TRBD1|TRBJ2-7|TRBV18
TGTGCCAGCTCACCATTACCCGGGCAGGGGGCCTACGAGCAGTACTTC
CASSPLPGQGAYEQYF
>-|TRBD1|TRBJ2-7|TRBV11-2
TGTGCCAGCAGCTTAGACAGGGGGTACGAGCAGTACTTC
CASSLDRGYEQYF
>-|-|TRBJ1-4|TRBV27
TGTGCCAGCAGTACCCAGGGACTGATTAATGAAAAACTGTTTTTT
CASSTQGLINEKLFF
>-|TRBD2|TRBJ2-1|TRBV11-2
TGTGCCAGCAGCGGAAGGCGGGGGGGTCCTTTAAATGAGCAGTTCTTC
CASSGRRGGPLNEQFF
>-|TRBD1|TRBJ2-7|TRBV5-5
TGTGCCAGCAGCTTTGAACAGGGGGCGCGGGAGCAGTACTTC
CASSFEQGAREQYF
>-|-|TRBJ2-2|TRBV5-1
TGCGCCAGCAGCCCGAATATCGGGGACACCGGGGAGCTGTTTTTT
CASSPNIGDTGELFF
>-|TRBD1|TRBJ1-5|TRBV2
TGTGCCAGCAGTTCCCCAGGGGGTCAACGCAATCAGCCCCAGCATTTT
CASSSPGGQRNQPQHF
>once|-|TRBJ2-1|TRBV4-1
TGCGCCAGCAGCCAAGACACAAATGAGCAGTTCTTC
CASSQDTNEQFF
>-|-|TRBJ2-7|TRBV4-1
TGCGCCAGCAGCCAAGCCCGCGGGGCGACCTACGAGCAGTACTTC
CASSQARGATYEQYF
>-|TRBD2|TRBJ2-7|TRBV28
TGTGCCAGCGGGGGACTAGCCTACGAGCAGTACTTC
CASGGLAYEQYF
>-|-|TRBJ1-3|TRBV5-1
TGCGCCAGCAGCTTGGAACAAGGAAACACCATATATTTT
CASSLEQGNTIYF
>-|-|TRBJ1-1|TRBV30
TGTGCCTGGAGCAGGAGCCTCGGGGTCGTGCTAAAAGCTTTCTTT
CAWSRSLGVVLKAFF
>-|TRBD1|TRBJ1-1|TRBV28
TGTGCCAGCAGTCCCCCGACCGGGACAGGGAACACTGAAGCTTTCTTT
CASSPPTGTGNTEAFF
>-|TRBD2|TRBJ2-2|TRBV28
TGTGCCAGCAGTTTAGTCCTAGCGGGAGAGGGGGAGCTGTTTTTT
CASSLVLAGEGELFF
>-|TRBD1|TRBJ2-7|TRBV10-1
TGCGCCAGCAGTGAGGGACAGGGGACCTACGAGCAGTACTTC
CASSEGQGTYEQYF
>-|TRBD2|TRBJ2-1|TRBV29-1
TGCAGCGCTCTAGCGGGGGTGACATCCACTGAGCAGTTCTTC
CSALAGVTSTEQFF
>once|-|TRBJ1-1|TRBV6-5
TGTGCCAGCAGTCTCACCGACGAGGGAAACACTGAAGCTTTCTTT
CASSLTDEGNTEAFF
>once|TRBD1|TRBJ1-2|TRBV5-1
TGCGCCAGCAGCCCCGGGACAGGGGGCGCGAAATATGGCTACACCTTC
CASSPGTGGAKYGYTF
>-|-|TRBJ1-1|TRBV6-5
TGTGCCAGCAGTTACGGGGGCCTTTTGAACACTGAAGCTTTCTTT
CASSYGGLLNTEAFF
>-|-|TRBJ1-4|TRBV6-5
TGTGCCAGCACCGAGGGGAGGGGGTCTGAAAAACTGTTTTTT
CASTEGRGSEKLFF
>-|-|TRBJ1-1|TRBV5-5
TGTGCCAGCAGCCCACTCTCGACAGCGAACACTGAAGCTTTCTTT
CASSPLSTANTEAFF
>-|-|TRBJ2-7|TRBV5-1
TGCGCCAGCAGCCCCCTGGGAGAATTCCAATACGAGCAGTACTTC
CASSPLGEFQYEQYF
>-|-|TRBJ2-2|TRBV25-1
TGTGCCAGCAGTGGACAGCTGAACACCGGGGAGCTGTTTTTT
CASSGQLNTGELFF
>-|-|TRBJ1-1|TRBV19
TGTGCCAGTTCCCCGGACTTTGGGGACACTGAAGCTTTCTTT
CASSPDFGDTEAFF
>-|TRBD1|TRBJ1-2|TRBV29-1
TGCAGCGTTGAAAGACAGGGTGGCTATGGCTACACCTTC
CSVERQGGYGYTF
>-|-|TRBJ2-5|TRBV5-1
TGCGCCAGCAGCTTGAGGCAGCGAGAGACCCAGTACTTC
CASSLRQRETQYF
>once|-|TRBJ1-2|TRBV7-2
TGTGCCAGCAGCTTAGAAGGCACAGGGCAACGGGGCTACACCTTC
CASSLEGTGQRGYTF
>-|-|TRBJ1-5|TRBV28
TGTGCCAGCAGTCCCGCGGAGGTTAGCAATCAGCCCCAGCATTTT
CASSPAEVSNQPQHF
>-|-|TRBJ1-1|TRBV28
TGTGCCAGCAGTTCAGGTGGAAAGAACACTGAAGCTTTCTTT
CASSSGGKNTEAFF
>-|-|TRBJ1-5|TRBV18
TGTGCCAGCTCACCACAGGGAGGTAGTCAGCCCCAGCATTTT
CASSPQGGSQPQHF